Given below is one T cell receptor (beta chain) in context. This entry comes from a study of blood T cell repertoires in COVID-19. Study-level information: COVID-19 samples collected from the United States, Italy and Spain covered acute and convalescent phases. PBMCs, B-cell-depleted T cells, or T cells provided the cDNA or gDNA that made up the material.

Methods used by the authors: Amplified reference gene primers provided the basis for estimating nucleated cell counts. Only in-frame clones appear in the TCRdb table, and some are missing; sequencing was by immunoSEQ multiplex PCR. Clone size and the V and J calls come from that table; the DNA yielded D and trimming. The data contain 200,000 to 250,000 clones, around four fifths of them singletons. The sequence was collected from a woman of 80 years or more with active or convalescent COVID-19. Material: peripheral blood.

In DNA, the CDR3 is TGTGCCAGCTCACCACCGGGAAACAGGGGCGAGCAGTACTTC. Residues: CASSPPGNRGEQYF. The rearrangement uses TRBV18 and TRBJ2-7, with TRBD1 identical over 7 bases. The CDR3 spans 14 residues. Germline values: CDR1 KGHSH, CDR2 LQKENI. Losses at the gene ends were 0 bases for V and 6 bases for J; bases not matched to a gene: 5.